This T cell receptor beta chain was recovered during a study of T cell responses to AZD1222 COVID-19 vaccine. Study results and limitations: At study baseline, merely a handful of AZD1222 recipients were seropositive. Nearly half of spike-specific TCRs reportedly target variant regions that are unmutated in the B.1.351 and B.1.1.7 variants.

Clones were read by immunoSEQ multiplex PCR, and TCRdb kept only the in-frame ones, dropping some. Here the sample spans about 150,000 clones, roughly 87% being singletons. This CDR3 contains 15 residues. V dropped 1 base and J dropped 2 bases, with 10 bases sitting between them. CDR1 and CDR2 (germline): MDHEN, SYDVKM. Worth noting for this clone: Its antigen remains unknown.

This chain joins TRBV28 and TRBJ2-3, with D maybe TRBD1 (6 bases). Sequenced here: peripheral blood, sampled on day 0 of AZD1222 vaccination. This receptor was obtained from an adult in good health. The CDR3 here is CASSLFGQYTDTQYF. The CDR3 DNA reads TGTGCCAGCAGTTTATTCGGACAGTACACAGATACGCAGTATTTT.